The 13 T cell receptor beta chains below come from one sample, sequenced in a study of T cell responses to AZD1222 COVID-19 vaccine. The table came from immunoSEQ multiplex PCR; TCRdb's copy has only in-frame clones and leaves some out. The sample comprises fewer than 150,000 clones, around 92% of which are singletons, and roughly 4.2% rests with the top ten. The material sequenced was peripheral blood, taken on day 0 of AZD1222 vaccination. Receptors originate from an adult in good health.

V and J are TRBV27 and TRBJ1-2, with D perhaps TRBD1 (5 bases). Germline CDR1 MNHEY, CDR2 SMNVEV (reference sequence). V lost 2 bases, J lost 8 bases, and 12 bases lay in between. The CDR3 is 13 amino acids. The CDR3 coding sequence is TGTGCCAGCAGTTTAGAAGGGGCGCCCGGCTACACCTTC. This translates into CASSLEGAPGYTF.

A single count supports this clone. V and J are TRBV27 and TRBJ1-2; no clear D gene. The CDR3 covers 15 residues. Trimming removed 1 base at V and 0 bases at J, with 9 bases between. Germline loops: CDR1 MNHEY, CDR2 SMNVEV (reference sequence). CDR3 sequence (DNA): TGTGCCAGCAGTTTATTTTCCTCTGCTAACTATGGCTACACCTTC. Its protein product is CASSLFSSANYGYTF.

The chain carries TRBV5-4 and TRBJ2-5; 8 bases fit TRBD1. This CDR3 contains 15 residues. V gave up 4 bases and J gave up 3 bases; unmatched junction bases: 8. In germline, CDR1 is SGHNT, CDR2 YYREEE (reference sequence). The CDR3 loop is CASSLGQGIEETQYF. The CDR3 DNA reads TGTGCCAGCAGCCTCGGACAGGGAATAGAAGAGACCCAGTACTTC. The variable domain in full, with the rest retrieved from reference TRBV5-4 and TRBJ2-5, is ETGVTQSPTHLIKTRGQQVTLRCSSQSGHNTVSWYQQALGQGPQFIFQYYREEENGRGNFPPRFSGLQFPNYSSELNVNALELDDSALYLCASSLGQGIEETQYFGPGTRLLVL.

The chain has TRBV6-6 and TRBJ1-2; 8 bases are shared with TRBD1. The CDR3 sequence is 16 residues long. V lost 5 bases, J lost 0 bases, and 8 bases stayed unmatched. Germline CDR1 MNHNY, CDR2 SVGAGI (reference sequence). CDR3: CASSQPGGPTNYGYTF. The DNA for the CDR3 is TGTGCCAGCAGTCAACCAGGGGGCCCGACTAACTATGGCTACACCTTC.

J is TRBJ2-1 and V is TRBV12-3 or TRBV12-4, with D uncertain. The V gene lost 5 bases and the J gene lost 9 bases, with 8 bases spanning the gap. CDR3 length: 11 amino acids. DNA of the CDR3: TGTGCCAGCAGTCACCGCGGTGAGCAGTTCTTC. It codes for CASSHRGEQFF.

The V call is TRBV7-2, the J call TRBJ2-5; 12 positions match TRBD2. J gave up 1 base and V 5 bases, and 5 bases lay outside the gene matches. The CDR3 length is 16 residues. Germline V gene sequence: CDR1 SGHTA, CDR2 FQGNSA. The CDR3 sequence is CASSPRTSGTQETQYF. The CDR3 DNA reads as TGTGCCAGCAGCCCGAGGACTAGCGGGACCCAAGAGACCCAGTACTTC.

The chain carries TRBV6-1 and TRBJ1-5; D possibly corresponds to TRBD1 (6 bases). In germline, CDR1 is MNHNS, CDR2 SASEGT. The CDR3 loop spans 14 amino acids. Between the trimmed V and J ends, which lost 2 bases and 3 bases, there was a span of 8 bases. The CDR3 region has the DNA TGTGCCAGCAGTGAATCAGGGGACAATCAGCCCCAGCATTTT. Encoded protein: CASSESGDNQPQHF.

This chain uses TRBV19 with TRBJ2-7, with 11 bases that match TRBD1. Germline V gene data show CDR1 as LNHDA and CDR2 as SQIVND (reference sequence). The CDR3 is 16 residues long. The ends lost 5 bases at V and 2 bases at J; junction bases unmatched: 8. The CDR3 region has the DNA TGTGCCAGTAGTGCAGGACAGGGGGCTATGGCCTACGAGCAGTACTTC. It encodes CASSAGQGAMAYEQYF.

This chain connects TRBV15 to TRBJ1-5; TRBD1 aligns across 9 bases. With 2 bases clipped from V and 5 bases from J, the junction kept 4 bases outside the gene matches. The length of the CDR3 is 15 residues. Germline values: CDR1 LNHNV, CDR2 YYDKDF (reference sequence). CDR3 sequence (DNA): TGTGCCACCAGCAGACCCGGGACAGGGTATCAGCCCCAGCATTTT. It codes for CATSRPGTGYQPQHF.

The V and J genes are TRBV6-6 and TRBJ1-5; TRBD1 agrees at 7 bases. The V gene's germline CDR1 is MNHNY and CDR2 SVGAGI (reference sequence). The CDR3 contains 15 residues. V trimming: 4 bases; J trimming: 5 bases; junction bases outside the gene matches: 8. The DNA for the CDR3 is TGTGCCAGCAGTTTCGACGAGGGGGCAGATCAGCCCCAGCATTTT. This encodes CASSFDEGADQPQHF.

The chain carries TRBV2 and TRBJ1-6; D unclear. Germline CDR1 is SNHLY and CDR2 is FYNNEI. CDR3 length: 14 amino acids. The ends were cut back, 4 bases at V and 7 bases at J, with 11 bases in the middle. Here the CDR3 reads CASSGEGGNSPLHF. The CDR3 DNA is TGTGCCAGCAGTGGGGAGGGTGGAAATTCACCCCTCCACTTT.

The table lists this clone with a count of one. The chain couples TRBV29-1 to TRBJ1-3; TRBD1 might be the D (5 bases). The length of the CDR3 is 16 residues. From germline, CDR1 is SQVTM and CDR2 ANQGSEA. Trimming pared 4 bases from V and 0 bases from J, leaving 16 bases between. CDR3 bases: TGCAGCGTTGCCCAGGGACGGATGAGCTCTGGAAACACCATATATTTT. It yields the protein CSVAQGRMSSGNTIYF.

The table lists this clone with a few counts. A read error may account for a junction end that differs from germline. The same CDR3 arises from other DNA sequences in this sample as well. V usage is TRBV5-6 and J usage is TRBJ2-7; 9 bases map to TRBD2. This CDR3 spans 13 amino acids. Germline CDR1 is SGHDT and CDR2 is YYEEEE. CDR3 sequence: CASRTGGSGRGDF. The CDR3 coding sequence is TGTGCCAGCAGAACGGGGGGTAGCGGGAGAGGGGATTTC.